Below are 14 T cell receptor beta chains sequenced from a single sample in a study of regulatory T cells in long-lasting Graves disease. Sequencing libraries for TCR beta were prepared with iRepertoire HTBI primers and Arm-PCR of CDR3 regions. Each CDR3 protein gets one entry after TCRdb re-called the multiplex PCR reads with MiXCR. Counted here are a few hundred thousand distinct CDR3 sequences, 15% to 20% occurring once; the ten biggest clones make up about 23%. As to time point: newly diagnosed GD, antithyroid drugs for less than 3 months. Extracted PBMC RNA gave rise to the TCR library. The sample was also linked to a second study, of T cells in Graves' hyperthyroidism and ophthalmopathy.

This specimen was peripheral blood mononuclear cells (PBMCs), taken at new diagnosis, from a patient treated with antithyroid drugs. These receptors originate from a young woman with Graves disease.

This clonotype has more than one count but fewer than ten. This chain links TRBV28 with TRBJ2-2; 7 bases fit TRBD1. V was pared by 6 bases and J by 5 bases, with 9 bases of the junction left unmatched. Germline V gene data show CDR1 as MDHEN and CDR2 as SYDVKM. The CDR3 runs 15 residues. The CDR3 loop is CASRQSQGYTGELFF. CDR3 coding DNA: TGTGCCAGCAGACAATCACAGGGGTATACCGGGGAGCTGTTTTTT.

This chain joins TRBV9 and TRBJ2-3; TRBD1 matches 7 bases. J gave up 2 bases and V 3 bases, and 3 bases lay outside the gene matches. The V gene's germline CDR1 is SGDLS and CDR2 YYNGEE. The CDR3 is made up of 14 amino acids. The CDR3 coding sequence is TGTGCCAGCAGCGGCGGACAGGTCACAGATACGCAGTATTTT. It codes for CASSGGQVTDTQYF.

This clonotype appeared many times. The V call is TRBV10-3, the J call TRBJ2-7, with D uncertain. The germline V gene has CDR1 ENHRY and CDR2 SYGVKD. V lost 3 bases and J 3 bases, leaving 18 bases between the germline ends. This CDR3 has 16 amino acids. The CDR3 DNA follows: TGTGCCATCAGTGACCCTTCGGGTCAATACAGCTACGAGCAGTACTTC. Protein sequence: CAISDPSGQYSYEQYF.

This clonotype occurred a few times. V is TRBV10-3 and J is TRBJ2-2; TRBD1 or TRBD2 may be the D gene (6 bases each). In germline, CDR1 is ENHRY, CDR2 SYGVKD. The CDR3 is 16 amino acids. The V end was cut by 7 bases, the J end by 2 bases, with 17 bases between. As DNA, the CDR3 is TGTGCCATCACCGGAGGGGGTTTGGCTAACACCGGGGAGCTGTTTTTT. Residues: CAITGGGLANTGELFF.

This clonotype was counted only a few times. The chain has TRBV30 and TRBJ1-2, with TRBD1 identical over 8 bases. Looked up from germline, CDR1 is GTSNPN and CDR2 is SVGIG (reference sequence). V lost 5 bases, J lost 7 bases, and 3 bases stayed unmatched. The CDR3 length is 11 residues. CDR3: CAWRQGTGYTF. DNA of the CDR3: TGTGCCTGGCGACAGGGGACTGGCTACACCTTC.

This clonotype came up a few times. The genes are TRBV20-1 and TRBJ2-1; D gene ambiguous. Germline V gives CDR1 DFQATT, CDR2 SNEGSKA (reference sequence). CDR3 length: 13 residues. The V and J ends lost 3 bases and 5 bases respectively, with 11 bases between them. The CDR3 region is CSASRGRDNEQFF. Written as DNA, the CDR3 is TGCAGTGCTAGTCGAGGACGTGACAATGAGCAGTTCTTC.

The CDR3 bases are TGCGCCAGCAGCTTGGGGGGCCAGGGGGGCAATCAGCCCCAGCATTTT. It translates to CASSLGGQGGNQPQHF. V gene TRBV5-1 combines with J gene TRBJ1-5, with TRBD1 matching 7 bases. With V trimmed by 0 bases and J by 2 bases, 5 bases remained unmatched. Germline-derived CDR1 and CDR2 are SGHRS and YFSETQ. The CDR3 runs 16 residues. Combining the CDR3 with reference TRBV5-1 and TRBJ1-5 gives the whole variable domain KAGVTQTPRYLIKTRGQQVTLSCSPISGHRSVSWYQQTPGQGLQFLFEYFSETQRNKGNFPGRFSGRQFSNSRSEMNVSTLELGDSALYLCASSLGGQGGNQPQHFGDGTRLSIL.

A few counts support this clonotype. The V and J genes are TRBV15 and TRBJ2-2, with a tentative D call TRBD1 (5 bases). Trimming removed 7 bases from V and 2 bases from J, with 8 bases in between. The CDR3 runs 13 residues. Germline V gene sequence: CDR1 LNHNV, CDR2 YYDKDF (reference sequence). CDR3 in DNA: TGTGCCACCACAGGGTCCAACACCGGGGAGCTGTTTTTT. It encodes CATTGSNTGELFF.

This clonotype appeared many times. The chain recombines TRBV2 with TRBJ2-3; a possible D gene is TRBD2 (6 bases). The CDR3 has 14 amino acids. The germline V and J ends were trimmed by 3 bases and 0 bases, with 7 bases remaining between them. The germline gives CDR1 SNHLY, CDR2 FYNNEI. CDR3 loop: CASSDGGSTDTQYF. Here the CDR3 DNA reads TGTGCCAGCAGTGACGGGGGTAGCACAGATACGCAGTATTTT.

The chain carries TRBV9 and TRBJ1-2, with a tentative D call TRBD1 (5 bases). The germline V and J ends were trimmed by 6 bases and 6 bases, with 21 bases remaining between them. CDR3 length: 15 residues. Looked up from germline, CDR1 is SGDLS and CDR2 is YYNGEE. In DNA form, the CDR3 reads TGTGCCAGCAACCAGGGCCCTGCGACTCTACATGGCTACACCTTC. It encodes CASNQGPATLHGYTF.

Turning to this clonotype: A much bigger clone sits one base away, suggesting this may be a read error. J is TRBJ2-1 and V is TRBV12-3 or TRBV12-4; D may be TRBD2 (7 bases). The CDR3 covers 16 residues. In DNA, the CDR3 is TGTGCCAGCAGTCCAGAGGGGGGCGGGGGACGGAATGAGCGGTTCTTC. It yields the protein CASSPEGGGGRNERFF.

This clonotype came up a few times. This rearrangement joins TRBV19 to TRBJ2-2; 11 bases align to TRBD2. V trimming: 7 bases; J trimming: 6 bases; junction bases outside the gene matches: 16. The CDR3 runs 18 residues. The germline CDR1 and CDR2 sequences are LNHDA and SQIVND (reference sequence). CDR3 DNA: TGTGCCAGTACGAAACTAGCGGGAGATCTTAGGAATGCCGGGGAGCTGTTTTTT. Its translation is CASTKLAGDLRNAGELFF. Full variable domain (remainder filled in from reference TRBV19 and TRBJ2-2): DGGITQSPKYLFRKEGQNVTLSCEQNLNHDAMYWYRQDPGQGLRLIYYSQIVNDFQKGDIAEGYSVSREKKESFPLTVTSAQKNPTAFYLCASTKLAGDLRNAGELFFGEGSRLTVL.

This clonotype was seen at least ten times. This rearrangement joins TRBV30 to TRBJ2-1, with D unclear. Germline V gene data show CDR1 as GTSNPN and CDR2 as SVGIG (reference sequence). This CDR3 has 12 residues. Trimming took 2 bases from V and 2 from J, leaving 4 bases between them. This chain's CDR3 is CAWSLTYNEQFF. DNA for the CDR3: TGTGCCTGGAGTCTCACCTACAATGAGCAGTTCTTC.

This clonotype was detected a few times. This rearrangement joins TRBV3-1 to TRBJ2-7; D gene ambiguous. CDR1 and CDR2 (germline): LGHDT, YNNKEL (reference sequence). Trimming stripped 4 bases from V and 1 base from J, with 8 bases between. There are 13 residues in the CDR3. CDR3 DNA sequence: TGTGCCAGCAGCCCCATAGGATCCTACGAGCAGTACTTC. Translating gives CASSPIGSYEQYF.